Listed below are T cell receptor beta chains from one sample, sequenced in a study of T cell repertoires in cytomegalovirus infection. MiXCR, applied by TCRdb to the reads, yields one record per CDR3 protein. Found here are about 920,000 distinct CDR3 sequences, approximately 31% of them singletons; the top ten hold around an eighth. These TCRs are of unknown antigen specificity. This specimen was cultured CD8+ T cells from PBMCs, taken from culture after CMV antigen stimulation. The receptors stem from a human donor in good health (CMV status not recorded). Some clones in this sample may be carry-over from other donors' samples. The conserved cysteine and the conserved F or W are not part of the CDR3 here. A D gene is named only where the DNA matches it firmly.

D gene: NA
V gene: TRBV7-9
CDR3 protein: ASIRRDSYEQY

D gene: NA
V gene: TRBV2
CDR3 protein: ASRDNTEAF

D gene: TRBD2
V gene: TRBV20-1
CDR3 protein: SAPGTIAGGRYNEQF

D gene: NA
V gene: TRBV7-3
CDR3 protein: ASSLSGSGYGYT

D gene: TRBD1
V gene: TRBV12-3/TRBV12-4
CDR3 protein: ASSRQGRNEKLF

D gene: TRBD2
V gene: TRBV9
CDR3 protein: ASSGLAGGPQETQY

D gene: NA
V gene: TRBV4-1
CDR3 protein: ASSQDSGGGTEAF

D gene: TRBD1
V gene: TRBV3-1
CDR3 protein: ASSEYRGGRNEKLF

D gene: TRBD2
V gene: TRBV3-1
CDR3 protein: ASSQGAGGRTDTQY

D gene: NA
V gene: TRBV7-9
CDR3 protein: ASSSNTANNTEAF

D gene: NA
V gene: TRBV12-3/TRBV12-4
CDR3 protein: ASSLYQSSYNEQF

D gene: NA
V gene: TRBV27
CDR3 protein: ASSLREGWTEAF

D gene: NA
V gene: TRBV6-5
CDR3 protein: ASSSLGGAVGYT

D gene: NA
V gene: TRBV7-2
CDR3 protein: ASSSNHRYNEQF

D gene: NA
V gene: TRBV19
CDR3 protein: ASNRETDKTSNQPQH

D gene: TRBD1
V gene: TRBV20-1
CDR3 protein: SARVQGADGYT

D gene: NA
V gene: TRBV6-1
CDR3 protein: ASTGGFLGGYT

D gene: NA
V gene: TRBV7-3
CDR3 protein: ASSLLAGPNSPLH

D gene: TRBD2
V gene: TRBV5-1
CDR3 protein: ASSRLANSGGANVLT

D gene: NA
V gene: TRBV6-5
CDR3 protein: ASSPSGAPGELF

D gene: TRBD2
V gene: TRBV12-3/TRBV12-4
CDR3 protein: ASSFSPERGNSDTQY

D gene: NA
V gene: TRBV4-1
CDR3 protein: ASSQEPIDQPQH

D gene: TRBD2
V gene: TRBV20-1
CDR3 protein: SARDSAGGWVLNTDTQY

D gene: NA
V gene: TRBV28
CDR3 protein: ASTPRVTGRTEAF

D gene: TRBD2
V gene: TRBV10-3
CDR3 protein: AISVTAATRRGGETQY

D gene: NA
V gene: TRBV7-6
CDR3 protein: ASRGAGRNNEQF

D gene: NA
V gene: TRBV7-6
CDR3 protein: ASSPRPGGSSYNEQF

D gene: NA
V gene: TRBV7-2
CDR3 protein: ASSFFTDNEQF

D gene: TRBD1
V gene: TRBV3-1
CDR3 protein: ASSRRTGGSGELF

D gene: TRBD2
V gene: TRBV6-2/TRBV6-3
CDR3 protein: ASTRNGLVTNTGELF

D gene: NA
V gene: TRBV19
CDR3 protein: ASSSPVVFNQPQH

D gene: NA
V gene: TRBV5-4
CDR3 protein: ASSSGGEGTMIYEQF

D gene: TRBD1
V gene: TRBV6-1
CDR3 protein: ASMTGARDNYGYT

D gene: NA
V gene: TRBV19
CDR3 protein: ASTPEGTSYNEQF

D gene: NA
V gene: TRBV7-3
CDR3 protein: ASSLLRNTEAF

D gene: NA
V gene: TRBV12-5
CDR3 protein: ASALGGFTGELF

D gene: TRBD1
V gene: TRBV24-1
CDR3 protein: ATSRTGVTQY

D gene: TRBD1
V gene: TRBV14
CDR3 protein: ASSQDMSGGPLTNRNTEAF

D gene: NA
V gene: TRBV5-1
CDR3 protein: ASRPGVNQPQH

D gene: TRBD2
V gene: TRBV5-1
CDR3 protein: ASSRSSGGSQETQY

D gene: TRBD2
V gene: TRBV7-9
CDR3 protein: ASSLINSGARNEQF

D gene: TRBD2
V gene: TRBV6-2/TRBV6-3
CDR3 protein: ASTQLSSGGAVWQETQY

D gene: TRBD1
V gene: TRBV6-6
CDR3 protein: ASTFSNEGAKYEQY